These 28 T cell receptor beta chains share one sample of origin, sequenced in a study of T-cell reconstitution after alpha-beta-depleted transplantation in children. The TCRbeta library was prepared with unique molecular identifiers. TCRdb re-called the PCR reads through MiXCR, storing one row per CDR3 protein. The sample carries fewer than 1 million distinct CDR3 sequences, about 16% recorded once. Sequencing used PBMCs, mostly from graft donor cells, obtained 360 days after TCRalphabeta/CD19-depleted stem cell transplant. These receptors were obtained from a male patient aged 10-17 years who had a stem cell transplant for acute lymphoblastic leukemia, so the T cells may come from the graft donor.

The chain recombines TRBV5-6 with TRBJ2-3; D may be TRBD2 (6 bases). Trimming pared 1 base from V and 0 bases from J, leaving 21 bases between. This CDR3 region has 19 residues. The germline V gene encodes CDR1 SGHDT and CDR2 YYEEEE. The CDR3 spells CASSLKVPLRGESTDTQYF. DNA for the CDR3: TGTGCCAGCAGCTTGAAGGTCCCCCTGCGGGGTGAAAGCACAGATACGCAGTATTTT.

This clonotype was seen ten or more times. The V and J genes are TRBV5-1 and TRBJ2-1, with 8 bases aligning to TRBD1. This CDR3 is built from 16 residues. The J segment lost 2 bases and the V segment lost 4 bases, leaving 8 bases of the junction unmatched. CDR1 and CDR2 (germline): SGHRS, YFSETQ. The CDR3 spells CASSPDRGGTYNEQFF. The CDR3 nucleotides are TGCGCCAGCAGCCCAGACAGGGGTGGCACCTACAATGAGCAGTTCTTC.

The DNA for the CDR3 is TGTGCCAGTAGTGTGGGATCGGGACAGGGGTTCTACGAGCAGTACTTC. Its protein is CASSVGSGQGFYEQYF. The chain uses TRBV19 and TRBJ2-7, with 10 nucleotides matching TRBD1. V lost 5 bases and J lost 3; bases outside the gene matches: 10. Per the germline V gene, CDR1 is LNHDA and CDR2 is SQIVND (reference sequence). The CDR3 is 16 residues long.

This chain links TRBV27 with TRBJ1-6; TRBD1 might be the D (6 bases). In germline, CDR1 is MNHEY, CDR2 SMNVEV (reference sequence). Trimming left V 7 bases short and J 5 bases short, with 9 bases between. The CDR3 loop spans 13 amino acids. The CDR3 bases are TGTGCCAGCAAAAAGGGGGATAATTCACCCCTCCACTTT. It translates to CASKKGDNSPLHF.

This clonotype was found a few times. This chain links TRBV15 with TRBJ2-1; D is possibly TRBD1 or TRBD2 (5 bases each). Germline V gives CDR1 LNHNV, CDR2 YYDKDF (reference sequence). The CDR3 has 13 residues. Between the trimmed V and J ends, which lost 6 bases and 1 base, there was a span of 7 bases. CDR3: CATRGESYNEQFF. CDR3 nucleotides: TGTGCCACCAGGGGGGAGTCCTACAATGAGCAGTTCTTC.

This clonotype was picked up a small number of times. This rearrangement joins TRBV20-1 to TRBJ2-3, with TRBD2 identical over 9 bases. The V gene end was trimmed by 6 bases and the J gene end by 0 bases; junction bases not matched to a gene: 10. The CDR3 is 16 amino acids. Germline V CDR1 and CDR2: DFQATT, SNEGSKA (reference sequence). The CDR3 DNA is TGCAGTGCACTTAAATCAGGGACTAGCAGCACAGATACGCAGTATTTT. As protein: CSALKSGTSSTDTQYF.

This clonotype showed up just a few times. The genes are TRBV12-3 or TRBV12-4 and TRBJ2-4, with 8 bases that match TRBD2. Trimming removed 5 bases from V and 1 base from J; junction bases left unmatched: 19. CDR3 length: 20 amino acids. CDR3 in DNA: TGTGCCAGCAGTCCTCCGCGGGGTAGCGGGATAATTTCGGCCAAAAACATTCAGTACTTC. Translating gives CASSPPRGSGIISAKNIQYF.

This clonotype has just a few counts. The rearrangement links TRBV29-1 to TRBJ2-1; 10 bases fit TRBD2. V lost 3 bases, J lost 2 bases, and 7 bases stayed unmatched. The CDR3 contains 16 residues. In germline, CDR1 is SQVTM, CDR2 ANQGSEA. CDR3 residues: CSVDGVAGGPYNEQFF. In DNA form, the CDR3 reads TGCAGCGTTGACGGGGTAGCGGGGGGCCCCTACAATGAGCAGTTCTTC.

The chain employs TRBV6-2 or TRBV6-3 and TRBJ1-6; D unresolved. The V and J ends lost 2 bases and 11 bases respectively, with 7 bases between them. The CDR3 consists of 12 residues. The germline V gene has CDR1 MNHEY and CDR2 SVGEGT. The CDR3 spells CASSYVGPPLHF. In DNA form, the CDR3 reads TGTGCCAGCAGTTACGTTGGTCCACCCCTCCACTTT.

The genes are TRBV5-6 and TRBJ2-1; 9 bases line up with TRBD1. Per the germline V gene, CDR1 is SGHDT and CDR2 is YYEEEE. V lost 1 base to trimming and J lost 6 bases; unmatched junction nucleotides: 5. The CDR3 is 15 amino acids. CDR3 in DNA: TGTGCCAGCAGCTTGCTTGGGACAGGGATCAATGAGCAGTTCTTC. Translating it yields CASSLLGTGINEQFF.

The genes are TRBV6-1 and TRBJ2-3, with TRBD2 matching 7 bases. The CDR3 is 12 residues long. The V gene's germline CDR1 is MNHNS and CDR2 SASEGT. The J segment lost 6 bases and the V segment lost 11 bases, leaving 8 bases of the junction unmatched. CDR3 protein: CALLGRGDTQYF. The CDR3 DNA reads TGTGCCCTCCTGGGGCGGGGGGATACGCAGTATTTT.

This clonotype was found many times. The CDR3, as DNA: TGTGCCAGCACATCCTTTACGATTAACACCGGGGAGCTGTTTTTT. Its protein product is CASTSFTINTGELFF. The rearrangement links TRBV3-1 to TRBJ2-2; D not certain. Germline V lookup: CDR1 LGHDT, CDR2 YNNKEL (reference sequence). The V end was cut by 7 bases, the J end by 2 bases, with 14 bases between. CDR3 length equals 15 residues.

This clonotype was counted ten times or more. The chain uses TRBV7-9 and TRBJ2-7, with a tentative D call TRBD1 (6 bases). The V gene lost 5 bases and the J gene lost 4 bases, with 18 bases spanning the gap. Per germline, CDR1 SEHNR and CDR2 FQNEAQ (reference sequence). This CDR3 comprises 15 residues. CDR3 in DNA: TGTGCCAGCAGCGTGACGTCGGGGACACCTTACGAGCAGTACTTC. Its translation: CASSVTSGTPYEQYF.

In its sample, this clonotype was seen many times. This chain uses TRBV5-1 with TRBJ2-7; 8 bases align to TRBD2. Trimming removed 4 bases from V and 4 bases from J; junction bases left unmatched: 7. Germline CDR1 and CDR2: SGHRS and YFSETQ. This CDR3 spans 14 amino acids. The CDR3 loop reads CASSRPGLGYEQYF. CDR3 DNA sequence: TGCGCCAGCAGCCGTCCGGGACTAGGGTACGAGCAGTACTTC.

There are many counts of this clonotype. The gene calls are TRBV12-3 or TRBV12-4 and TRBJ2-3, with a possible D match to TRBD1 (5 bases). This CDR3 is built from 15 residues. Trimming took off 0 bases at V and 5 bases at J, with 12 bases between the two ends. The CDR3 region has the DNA TGTGCCAGCAGTTTAGCAGGGGCGCGCATAGATACGCAGTATTTT. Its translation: CASSLAGARIDTQYF.

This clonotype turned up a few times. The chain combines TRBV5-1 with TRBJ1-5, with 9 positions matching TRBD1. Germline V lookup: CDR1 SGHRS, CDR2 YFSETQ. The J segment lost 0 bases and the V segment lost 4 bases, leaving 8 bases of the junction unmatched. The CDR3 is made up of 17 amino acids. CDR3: CASSPDRGTYSNQPQHF. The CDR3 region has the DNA TGCGCCAGCAGCCCCGACAGGGGGACTTATAGCAATCAGCCCCAGCATTTT.

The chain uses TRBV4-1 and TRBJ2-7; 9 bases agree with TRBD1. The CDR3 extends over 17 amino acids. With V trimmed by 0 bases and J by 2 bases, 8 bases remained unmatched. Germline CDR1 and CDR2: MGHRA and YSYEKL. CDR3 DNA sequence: TGCGCCAGCAGCCAAGATCTGCCCGGACAGGGGCCCTACGAGCAGTACTTC. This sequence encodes CASSQDLPGQGPYEQYF.

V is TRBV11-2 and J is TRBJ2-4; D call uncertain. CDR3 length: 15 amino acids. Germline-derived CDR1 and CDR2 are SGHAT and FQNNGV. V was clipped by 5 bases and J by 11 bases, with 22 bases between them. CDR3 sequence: CASSILRVPSSVQYF. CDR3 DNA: TGTGCCAGCAGCATCCTCCGGGTTCCCTCGAGCGTTCAGTACTTC.

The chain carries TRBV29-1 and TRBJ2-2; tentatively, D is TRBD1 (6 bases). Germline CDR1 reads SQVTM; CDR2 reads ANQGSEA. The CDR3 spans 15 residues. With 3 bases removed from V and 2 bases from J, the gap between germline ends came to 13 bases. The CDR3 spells CSVDLRDKNTGELFF. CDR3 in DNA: TGCAGCGTTGACCTACGGGACAAAAACACCGGGGAGCTGTTTTTT.

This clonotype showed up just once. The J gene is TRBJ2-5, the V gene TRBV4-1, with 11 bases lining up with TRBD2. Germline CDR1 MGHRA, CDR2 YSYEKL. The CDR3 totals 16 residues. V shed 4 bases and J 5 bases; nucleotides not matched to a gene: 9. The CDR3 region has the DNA TGCGCCAGCAGCCCACTAGCGGGAGAGGTTTGGGAGACCCAGTACTTC. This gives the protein CASSPLAGEVWETQYF.

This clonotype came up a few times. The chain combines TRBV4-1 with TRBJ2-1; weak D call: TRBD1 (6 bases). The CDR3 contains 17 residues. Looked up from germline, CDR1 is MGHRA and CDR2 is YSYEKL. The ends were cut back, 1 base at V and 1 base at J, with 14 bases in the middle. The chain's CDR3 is CASSQVPQGSSYNEQFF. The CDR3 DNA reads TGCGCCAGCAGCCAAGTACCACAGGGCTCATCCTACAATGAGCAGTTCTTC.

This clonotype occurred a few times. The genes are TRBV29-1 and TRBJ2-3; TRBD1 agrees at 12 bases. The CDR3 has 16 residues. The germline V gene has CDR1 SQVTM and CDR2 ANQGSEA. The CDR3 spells CSSGTGGSLLGDTQYF. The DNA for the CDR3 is TGCAGTTCCGGGACAGGGGGCTCCTTGTTGGGGGATACGCAGTATTTT.

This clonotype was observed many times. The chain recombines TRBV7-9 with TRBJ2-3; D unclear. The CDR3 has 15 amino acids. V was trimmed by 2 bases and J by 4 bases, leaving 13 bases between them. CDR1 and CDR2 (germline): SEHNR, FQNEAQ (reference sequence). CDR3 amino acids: CASSLLSQAADTQYF. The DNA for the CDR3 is TGTGCCAGCAGCTTATTATCCCAGGCGGCAGATACGCAGTATTTT.

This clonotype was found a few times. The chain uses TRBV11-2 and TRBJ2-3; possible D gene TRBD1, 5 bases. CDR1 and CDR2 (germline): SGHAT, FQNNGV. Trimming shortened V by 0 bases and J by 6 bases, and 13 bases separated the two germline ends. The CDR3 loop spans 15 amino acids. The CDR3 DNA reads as TGTGCCAGCAGCTTAGAGGGTCAGGGTGGTGATACGCAGTATTTT. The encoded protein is CASSLEGQGGDTQYF.

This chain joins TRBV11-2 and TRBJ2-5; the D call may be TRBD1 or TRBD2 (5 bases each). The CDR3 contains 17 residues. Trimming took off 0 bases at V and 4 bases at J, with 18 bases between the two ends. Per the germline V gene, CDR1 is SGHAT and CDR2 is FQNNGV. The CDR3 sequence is CASSLEWTPARGETQYF. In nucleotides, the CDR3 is TGTGCCAGCAGCTTAGAGTGGACACCCGCCCGGGGAGAGACCCAGTACTTC. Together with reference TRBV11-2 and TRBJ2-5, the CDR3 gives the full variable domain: EAGVAQSPRYKIIEKRQSVAFWCNPISGHATLYWYQQILGQGPKLLIQFQNNGVVDDSQLPKDRFSAERLKGVDSTLKIQPAKLEDSAVYLCASSLEWTPARGETQYFGPGTRLLVL.

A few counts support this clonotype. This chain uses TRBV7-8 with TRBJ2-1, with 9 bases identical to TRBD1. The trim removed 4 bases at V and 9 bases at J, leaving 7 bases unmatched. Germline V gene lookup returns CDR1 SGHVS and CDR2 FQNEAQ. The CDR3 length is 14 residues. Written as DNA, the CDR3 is TGTGCCAGCAGCTCCGGGACAGGGTCCAGTGAGCAGTTCTTC. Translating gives CASSSGTGSSEQFF. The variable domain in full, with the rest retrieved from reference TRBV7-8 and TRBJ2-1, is GAGVSQSPRYKVAKRGQDVALRCDPISGHVSLFWYQQALGQGPEFLTYFQNEAQLDKSGLPSDRFFAERPEGSVSTLKIQRTQQEDSAVYLCASSSGTGSSEQFFGPGTRLTVL.

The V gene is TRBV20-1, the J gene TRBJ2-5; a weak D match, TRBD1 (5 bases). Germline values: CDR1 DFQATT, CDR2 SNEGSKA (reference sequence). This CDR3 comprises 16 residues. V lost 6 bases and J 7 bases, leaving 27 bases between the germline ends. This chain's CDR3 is CSAVSLRALIGGTQYF. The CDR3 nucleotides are TGCAGTGCCGTAAGCCTCAGGGCGCTAATTGGTGGGACCCAGTACTTC.

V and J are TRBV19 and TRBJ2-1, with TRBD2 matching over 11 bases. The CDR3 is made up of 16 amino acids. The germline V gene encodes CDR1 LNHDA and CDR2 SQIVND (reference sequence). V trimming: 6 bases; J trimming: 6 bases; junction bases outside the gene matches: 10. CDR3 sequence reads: CASRHLAGGPSNEQFF. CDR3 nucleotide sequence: TGTGCCAGTAGACATCTAGCGGGAGGCCCCAGCAATGAGCAGTTCTTC.